A selection of T cell receptor beta chains follows, all from one sample in a study of cytomegalovirus exposure and HLA in healthy donors. Generated by immunoSEQ multiplex PCR, the TCRdb table keeps only in-frame clones and is missing some. The sample lists hundreds of thousands of clones, roughly 84% occurring once. Input material: PBMCs. These receptor sequences come from a woman under 30 in good health and CMV-seropositive. Each CDR3 is given with its conserved first and last residue. The order of the fields is V gene, J gene, D gene, clone size, CDR3 protein, CDR3 DNA. A D gene is named only where the DNA matches it firmly. Clone size is given for some rows only: seen once, a few or many times, or a class if the clone is expanded.

TRBV10-3	TRBJ2-3	TRBD2	.	CAISESTPGGGTDTQYF	TGTGCCATCAGTGAGTCGACGCCGGGAGGTGGCACAGATACGCAGTATTTT
TRBV18	TRBJ2-7	.	.	CASTNNPGSQHEQYF	TGTGCCAGCACGAATAACCCGGGATCCCAGCACGAGCAGTACTTC
TRBV14	TRBJ1-2	.	.	CASSQGAPILYGYTF	TGTGCCAGCAGCCAAGGAGCCCCCATCTTATATGGCTACACCTTC
TRBV28	TRBJ2-7	.	.	CASSQGSSYEQYF	TGTGCCAGCTCCCAAGGGAGCTCCTACGAGCAGTACTTC
TRBV25-1	TRBJ2-1	.	.	CASSGVRRGSGEQFF	TGTGCCAGCAGTGGCGTCCGGCGCGGGTCGGGGGAGCAGTTCTTC
TRBV19	TRBJ1-5	TRBD1	.	CASQTGDDHQPQHF	TGTGCCAGCCAGACAGGGGACGATCATCAGCCCCAGCATTTT
TRBV19	TRBJ1-5	.	.	CASSIEGGWDQPQHF	TGTGCCAGTAGTATAGAGGGAGGGTGGGATCAGCCCCAGCATTTT
TRBV13	TRBJ1-1	.	.	CASSTRGGQPEAFF	TGTGCCAGCAGCACCAGGGGAGGGCAGCCTGAAGCTTTCTTT
TRBV2	TRBJ2-7	TRBD2	once	CASSELAGAAYEQYF	TGTGCCAGCAGTGAACTAGCGGGAGCGGCCTACGAGCAGTACTTC
TRBV5-6	TRBJ1-1	TRBD1	once	CASSLGQGQRGTEAFF	TGTGCCAGCAGCTTGGGACAGGGACAACGTGGCACTGAAGCTTTCTTT
TRBV5-1	TRBJ1-1	.	.	CASSFPDGLTEAFF	TGCGCCAGCAGCTTCCCAGACGGACTCACTGAAGCTTTCTTT
TRBV19	TRBJ1-2	.	.	CASSTTGIGYTF	TGTGCCAGTAGTACAACAGGGATTGGCTACACCTTC
TRBV27	TRBJ1-2	.	.	CASSSLTARTGVYGYTF	TGTGCCAGCAGTTCCCTCACCGCCCGTACGGGGGTCTATGGCTACACCTTC
TRBV11-2	TRBJ2-1	.	once	CASSLAAAYNEQFF	TGTGCCAGCAGCTTAGCCGCGGCCTACAATGAGCAGTTCTTC
TRBV28	TRBJ2-7	.	.	CASSLGSRNEQYF	TGTGCCAGCAGTTTGGGGAGCCGTAACGAGCAGTACTTC
TRBV2	TRBJ2-7	TRBD2	.	CASSPPLWDYPDEQYF	TGTGCCAGCAGCCCCCCGCTGTGGGACTACCCTGACGAGCAGTACTTC
TRBV11-2	TRBJ2-7	.	once	CASSLEQGSYEQYF	TGTGCCAGCAGCTTAGAACAGGGCTCCTACGAGCAGTACTTC
TRBV5-8	TRBJ2-2	.	.	CASSLSAGETGELFF	TGTGCCAGCAGCTTGTCGGCAGGGGAAACCGGGGAGCTGTTTTTT
TRBV10-3	TRBJ2-5	TRBD1	.	CAISEGEGAKETQYF	TGTGCCATCAGTGAGGGAGAGGGGGCTAAAGAGACCCAGTACTTC
TRBV5-1	TRBJ2-5	.	.	CASSFRRGFQGSRETQYF	TGCGCCAGCAGCTTCCGTAGGGGATTTCAGGGGAGCCGAGAGACCCAGTACTTC
TRBV5-6	TRBJ1-1	.	.	CASKSYGALEAFF	TGTGCCAGCAAGTCGTATGGGGCTCTCGAAGCTTTCTTT
TRBV18	TRBJ2-7	TRBD2	once	CASSPGGLGYEQYF	TGTGCCAGCTCACCGGGAGGGCTAGGCTACGAGCAGTACTTC
TRBV15	TRBJ1-1	.	.	CATSRGRRSEAFF	TGTGCCACCAGCAGGGGGCGAAGGTCTGAAGCTTTCTTT
TRBV29-1	TRBJ2-2	.	.	CSVEDRGAGELFF	TGCAGCGTTGAAGATCGCGGGGCCGGGGAGCTGTTTTTT
TRBV30	TRBJ2-2	.	.	CAWTGVSTGELFF	TGTGCCTGGACCGGGGTGAGCACCGGGGAGCTGTTTTTT
TRBV18	TRBJ1-1	TRBD1	.	CASSPGQGLDTEAFF	TGTGCCAGCTCACCGGGACAGGGTTTGGACACTGAAGCTTTCTTT
TRBV4-1	TRBJ2-2	TRBD2	.	CASSQESGLAADTGELFF	TGCGCCAGCAGCCAAGAATCAGGACTAGCCGCGGACACCGGGGAGCTGTTTTTT
TRBV6-1	TRBJ1-5	TRBD1	.	CASRPDRVHQPQHF	TGTGCCAGCAGACCGGACAGGGTGCATCAGCCCCAGCATTTT
TRBV7-9	TRBJ1-2	.	few	CASSSWTAYYGYTF	TGTGCCAGCAGCTCATGGACAGCGTACTATGGCTACACCTTC
TRBV25-1	TRBJ2-3	TRBD2	.	CASRPSGRMSLTDTQYF	TGTGCCAGCAGGCCTAGCGGGAGGATGAGCCTTACAGATACGCAGTATTTT
TRBV19	TRBJ2-1	TRBD2	.	CASRISGITLNEQFF	TGTGCCAGTAGAATTAGCGGGATAACCCTCAATGAGCAGTTCTTC